This T cell receptor beta chain was recovered during a study of blood T cell repertoires in COVID-19. Study as a whole: The analysed material was cDNA or gDNA that came from T cells, B-cell-depleted T cells, or PBMCs.

This CDR3 spans 13 amino acids. Trimming removed 1 base at V and 11 bases at J, with 11 bases between. TCRdb's table, derived via immunoSEQ multiplex PCR, lists solely in-frame clones and lacks some. The data hold around 220,000 clones, with around 80% observed a single time. The clonotype comes from a man younger than 45 with active or convalescent COVID-19. The chain employs TRBV12-3 or TRBV12-4 and TRBJ1-4; perhaps TRBD1 as D (6 bases). Sequencing used peripheral blood. The CDR3 reads CASSLGQGMKLFF. The DNA for the CDR3 is TGTGCCAGCAGTTTAGGGCAGGGGATGAAACTGTTTTTT.